These 27 T cell receptor beta chains share one sample of origin, sequenced in a study of cytomegalovirus exposure and HLA in healthy donors. 60 Vbeta and 13 Jbeta primers were used in PCR. This table comes from immunoSEQ multiplex PCR, and its TCRdb copy is limited to in-frame clones, with some not included. Among some 130,000 clones, roughly 78% were seen once, and the ten largest hold over 2%. The sample taken for sequencing was PBMCs. These receptors were collected from a man between 25 and 39 years old in good health and CMV-seronegative.

The genes are TRBV11-2 and TRBJ2-3; 7 bases agree with TRBD2. There are 19 residues in the CDR3. The J segment lost 4 bases and the V segment lost 3 bases, leaving 19 bases of the junction unmatched. Germline loops: CDR1 SGHAT, CDR2 FQNNGV. The CDR3 DNA is TGTGCCAGCAGCTTTCTCCGGGTCGCCCGGGACTACAAGGCAGATACGCAGTATTTT. Translation gives CASSFLRVARDYKADTQYF.

This chain links TRBV6-5 with TRBJ2-2, with unresolved D. This CDR3 comprises 14 residues. V lost 6 bases to trimming and J lost 3 bases, with 11 bases between them. Germline CDR1 MNHEY, CDR2 SVGAGI. CDR3 in DNA: TGTGCCAGCAGCTATAACGGAGACACCGGGGAGCTGTTTTTT. Translating gives CASSYNGDTGELFF.

The chain links TRBV19 to TRBJ2-7; no clear D. CDR3 length: 11 residues. The V end lost 4 bases, the J end lost 2 bases, and 3 bases lay between the germline ends. Germline V gives CDR1 LNHDA, CDR2 SQIVND (reference sequence). CDR3 nucleotides: TGTGCCAGTAGTACAACCTACGAGCAGTACTTC. Translated, it gives CASSTTYEQYF. The whole variable domain, filled in from reference TRBV19 and TRBJ2-7, reads DGGITQSPKYLFRKEGQNVTLSCEQNLNHDAMYWYRQDPGQGLRLIYYSQIVNDFQKGDIAEGYSVSREKKESFPLTVTSAQKNPTAFYLCASSTTYEQYFGPGTRLTVT.

This chain uses TRBV10-3 with TRBJ2-7; TRBD1 aligns across 9 bases. V shed 2 bases and J 4 bases; nucleotides not matched to a gene: 6. CDR3 length equals 15 residues. CDR1 is ENHRY, CDR2 SYGVKD, per germline. CDR3 amino acids: CAISEITGGRYEQYF. The CDR3 region has the DNA TGTGCCATCAGTGAGATAACAGGGGGCCGGTACGAGCAGTACTTC.

Comments on this clone: One end of the junction does not line up with germline, which may come from a read error. The gene calls are TRBV27 and TRBJ1-6; D unresolved. The CDR3 is made up of 14 amino acids. Per germline, CDR1 MNHEY and CDR2 SMNVEV (reference sequence). Written as DNA, the CDR3 is TGTGCCAGCAGCACCGTCGAGTATAATTCACCCCTCAACTTT. It is translated as CASSTVEYNSPLNF.

The V call is TRBV7-8, the J call TRBJ1-4; the match to TRBD1 covers 8 bases. There are 17 residues in the CDR3. The germline V gene encodes CDR1 SGHVS and CDR2 FQNEAQ. V dropped 0 bases and J dropped 8; count of bases not matched to a gene: 11. CDR3 residues: CASSLAAGGEFIEKLFF. The CDR3 DNA is TGTGCCAGCAGCTTAGCGGCAGGGGGCGAATTTATCGAAAAACTGTTTTTT.

The genes are TRBV2 and TRBJ2-1, with 7 nucleotides matching TRBD2. Trimming removed 4 bases from V and 3 bases from J; junction bases left unmatched: 9. CDR1 and CDR2 from the germline V gene are SNHLY and FYNNEI. CDR3 length equals 16 residues. For the CDR3, the DNA is TGTGCCAGCAGTGCCCGGGGCCCGGGAGGCTACAATGAGCAGTTCTTC. Its protein is CASSARGPGGYNEQFF.

This clone was detected once. At one end the junction does not follow the germline gene, possibly because of a read error. The chain uses TRBV7-7 and TRBJ2-5, with 10 bases fitting TRBD2. Looked up from germline, CDR1 is SSHAT and CDR2 is FNYEAQ (reference sequence). The CDR3 is made up of 17 amino acids. Here the CDR3 DNA reads TGTGCTAGCAGCCAAACCGGGACTAGCGCCTACCAAGAGACCCAGTACTTC. As protein: CASSQTGTSAYQETQYF.

This chain links TRBV28 with TRBJ2-2; D perhaps matches TRBD2 (5 bases). Deletions cut 2 bases from V and 3 bases from J, with 10 bases between. Germline assignment: CDR1 MDHEN and CDR2 SYDVKM. The CDR3 has 15 residues. CDR3 loop: CASSLTGFDTGELFF. The DNA for the CDR3 is TGTGCCAGCAGTTTAACGGGGTTCGACACCGGGGAGCTGTTTTTT. The variable domain in full, completed from reference TRBV28 and TRBJ2-2, reads DVKVTQSSRYLVKRTGEKVFLECVQDMDHENMFWYRQDPGLGLRLIYFSYDVKMKEKGDIPEGYSVSREKKERFSLILESASTNQTSMYLCASSLTGFDTGELFFGEGSRLTVL.

J is TRBJ1-3 and V is TRBV9, with 7 bases that match TRBD1. Germline CDR1 is SGDLS and CDR2 is YYNGEE. Trimming took 7 bases from V and 4 from J; bases not matched to a gene: 5. This CDR3 is built from 13 residues. The CDR3 nucleotides are TGTGCCAGCGAGGGGGCGATGGGAAACACCATATATTTT. It yields the protein CASEGAMGNTIYF.

The chain carries TRBV6-5 and TRBJ2-7, with TRBD1 identical over 8 bases. J lost 0 bases, V lost 3 bases, and 7 bases had no gene match. Per the germline V gene, CDR1 is MNHEY and CDR2 is SVGAGI. The length of the CDR3 is 16 residues. The CDR3 spells CASSYKAGGYSYEQYF. DNA for the CDR3: TGTGCCAGCAGTTATAAGGCAGGGGGCTACTCCTACGAGCAGTACTTC.

V and J are TRBV7-2 and TRBJ2-5, with 13 bases identical to TRBD2. CDR1 is SGHTA and CDR2 is FQGNSA in the germline V gene. This CDR3 is 16 amino acids long. The V gene end was trimmed by 3 bases and the J gene end by 2 bases; junction bases not matched to a gene: 3. The CDR3 DNA sequence: TGTGCCAGCAGCTTCACTAGCGGGAGGGGGCAAGAGACCCAGTACTTC. Amino acid sequence: CASSFTSGRGQETQYF.

This clone appeared a single time. The V gene is TRBV7-2, the J gene TRBJ1-5, with D perhaps matching TRBD1 (5 bases). The CDR3 has 15 amino acids. Germline V gives CDR1 SGHTA, CDR2 FQGNSA. The germline V and J ends were trimmed by 3 bases and 4 bases, with 13 bases remaining between them. CDR3 in amino acids: CASSLYGGSNQPQHF. Written as DNA, the CDR3 is TGTGCCAGCAGCTTGTACGGGGGATCAAATCAGCCCCAGCATTTT.

This clone was observed a handful of times. The rearrangement links TRBV10-3 to TRBJ1-5; 9 bases are a match to TRBD1. CDR1 is ENHRY, CDR2 SYGVKD, per germline. The ends lost 6 bases at V and 5 bases at J; junction bases unmatched: 8. The CDR3 extends over 15 amino acids. CDR3 loop: CAISAGTGIYQPQHF. CDR3 in DNA: TGTGCCATCAGCGCCGGGACAGGGATTTATCAGCCCCAGCATTTT.

The chain links TRBV5-6 to TRBJ2-7, with unresolved D. V was shortened by 5 bases and J by 1 base, with 10 bases between the two germline ends. The CDR3 consists of 13 residues. Germline loops: CDR1 SGHDT, CDR2 YYEEEE. CDR3 loop: CASSGSGSYEQYF. CDR3 DNA: TGTGCCAGCAGTGGATCGGGTTCCTACGAGCAGTACTTC.

This sequence joins TRBV5-1 and TRBJ1-3; D possibly corresponds to TRBD1 (5 bases). The CDR3 has 15 residues. Trimming cost V 1 base and J 2 bases, with 10 bases left between them. Germline-derived CDR1 and CDR2 are SGHRS and YFSETQ. CDR3 in amino acids: CASSLFGGTGNTIYF. For the CDR3, the DNA is TGCGCCAGCAGCTTGTTTGGGGGGACTGGAAACACCATATATTTT.

This clone has a single count. V gene TRBV18 combines with J gene TRBJ2-7, with 8 bases matching TRBD1. Trimming at V came to 0 bases and at J to 5 bases, leaving 3 bases not matched to a gene. Germline CDR1 is KGHSH and CDR2 is LQKENI. This CDR3 is built from 14 residues. Written as DNA, the CDR3 is TGTGCCAGCTCACCACCCGGACAGGGTAACGAGCAGTACTTC. Residues: CASSPPGQGNEQYF.

The CDR3 sequence: CASSSPDSSGTQYF. In nucleotides, the CDR3 is TGTGCCAGCAGCTCCCCGGACAGTTCAGGGACCCAGTACTTC. The chain employs TRBV7-3 and TRBJ2-5; D might be TRBD1 (6 bases). Trimming took off 4 bases at V and 7 bases at J, with 16 bases between the two ends. The CDR3 contains 14 residues. Germline V gene sequence: CDR1 SGHTA, CDR2 FQGTGA.

The chain links TRBV27 to TRBJ1-1; 11 bases line up with TRBD1. CDR3 length: 15 residues. The ends lost 4 bases at V and 10 bases at J; junction bases unmatched: 11. CDR1 and CDR2 (germline): MNHEY, SMNVEV (reference sequence). The CDR3 nucleotides read TGTGCCAGCAGTTCCCTACACTGGACAGGGGGCTCAGCTTTCTTT. Protein sequence: CASSSLHWTGGSAFF.

This chain links TRBV6-4 with TRBJ2-1; 8 positions match TRBD2. The CDR3 has 15 residues. V lost 4 bases to trimming and J lost 0 bases; unmatched junction nucleotides: 2. Germline assignment: CDR1 MRHNA and CDR2 SNTAGT. The CDR3 is CASSGGTSSYNEQFF. The CDR3 coding sequence is TGTGCCAGCAGTGGGGGGACTAGCTCCTACAATGAGCAGTTCTTC.

The genes are TRBV6-4 and TRBJ2-2; TRBD1 matches at 8 bases. After removal of 6 bases from V and 5 bases from J, the junction contained 5 bases not matched to a gene. This CDR3 has 14 residues. CDR1 and CDR2 from the germline V gene are MRHNA and SNTAGT. The CDR3 DNA sequence: TGTGCCAGCAGCCAGGACAGGGTGACCGGGGAGCTGTTTTTT. Translating it yields CASSQDRVTGELFF.

The gene calls are TRBV29-1 and TRBJ1-2; 7 bases agree with TRBD1. The CDR3 contains 13 residues. In germline, CDR1 is SQVTM, CDR2 ANQGSEA. Trimming cost V 3 bases and J 4 bases; bases outside gene matches: 5. In DNA, the CDR3 is TGCAGCGTTGAGAGTGACAGGGCCTATGGCTACACCTTC. As protein: CSVESDRAYGYTF. Full variable domain (missing parts from reference TRBV29-1 and TRBJ1-2): SAVISQKPSRDICQRGTSLTIQCQVDSQVTMMFWYRQQPGQSLTLIATANQGSEATYESGFVIDKFPISRPNLTFSTLTVSNMSPEDSSIYLCSVESDRAYGYTFGSGTRLTVV.

The genes are TRBV5-4 and TRBJ2-5, with D maybe TRBD2 (6 bases). The CDR3 totals 15 residues. CDR1 SGHNT and CDR2 YYREEE come from the germline V gene (reference sequence). With 5 bases removed from V and 2 bases from J, the gap between germline ends came to 16 bases. Written as DNA, the CDR3 is TGTGCCAGCAGGAACCCCGGGAGCAGACAAGAGACCCAGTACTTC. This encodes CASRNPGSRQETQYF.

This chain uses TRBV5-5 with TRBJ1-2, with D maybe TRBD1 (6 bases). V dropped 4 bases and J dropped 5 bases, with 21 bases sitting between them. The CDR3 loop spans 16 amino acids. CDR1 is SGHKS, CDR2 YYEKEE, per germline (reference sequence). In DNA form, the CDR3 reads TGTGCCAGCAGCGACGATATAGGACAGAGAATTTATGGCTACACCTTC. Translating it yields CASSDDIGQRIYGYTF.

This chain joins TRBV18 and TRBJ2-7; D is possibly TRBD2 (5 bases). Trimming cost V 3 bases and J 5 bases, with 8 bases left between them. Germline CDR1 is KGHSH and CDR2 is LQKENI. CDR3 length equals 12 residues. As DNA, the CDR3 is TGTGCCAGCTCACCCCCTAGCCACGAGCAGTACTTC. This codes for CASSPPSHEQYF.

The gene calls are TRBV29-1 and TRBJ2-1, with D possibly TRBD2 on 5 matching bases. CDR1 is SQVTM and CDR2 is ANQGSEA in the germline V gene. CDR3 length: 11 residues. Deletions cut 7 bases from V and 7 bases from J, with 11 bases between. In DNA form, the CDR3 reads TGCAGCGACCCGCCGGGGAATGAGCAGTTCTTC. Protein product: CSDPPGNEQFF.

The chain joins TRBV27 to TRBJ2-3; 11 bases map to TRBD2. This CDR3 region has 16 residues. Unmatched junction bases numbered 5, after V lost 4 bases and J lost 2 bases. Germline CDR1 MNHEY, CDR2 SMNVEV (reference sequence). CDR3 protein: CASSSGTSGPTDTQYF. CDR3 DNA: TGTGCCAGCAGTTCCGGGACTAGCGGTCCCACAGATACGCAGTATTTT.